Following are 11 T cell receptor beta chains from one sample sequenced in a study of T cell changes during pregnancy in multiple sclerosis. This table comes from immunoSEQ multiplex PCR, and its TCRdb copy is limited to in-frame clones, with some not included. The repertoire holds about 60,000 clones, with around 93% as singletons. The sequences come from peripheral blood, collected in the first trimester of pregnancy. These receptors all stem from a female donor with multiple sclerosis, enrolled in a pregnancy study.

This clone has only one observation. The J gene is TRBJ1-1, the V gene TRBV30, with D tentatively TRBD1 (6 bases). The CDR3 is made up of 12 amino acids. From germline, CDR1 is GTSNPN and CDR2 SVGIG (reference sequence). V was shortened by 1 base and J by 7 bases, with 10 bases between the two germline ends. The CDR3 coding sequence is TGTGCCTGGAGTGGGGCCAGGGGTGAAGCTTTCTTT. Encoded protein: CAWSGARGEAFF.

The gene calls are TRBV10-1 and TRBJ2-5; D is possibly TRBD1 (6 bases). Germline CDR1 is WNHNN and CDR2 is SYGVQD (reference sequence). V gave up 2 bases and J gave up 5 bases, with 12 bases separating them. The CDR3 is 14 residues long. Here the CDR3 DNA reads TGCGCCAGCAGTGAGGGGACAAAACAGGAGACCCAGTACTTC. Translation: CASSEGTKQETQYF.

V is TRBV5-1 and J is TRBJ2-7; 7 nucleotides agree with TRBD1. The trim removed 7 bases at V and 0 bases at J, leaving 10 bases unmatched. The germline CDR1 and CDR2 sequences are SGHRS and YFSETQ. The CDR3 runs 15 residues. For the CDR3, the DNA is TGCGCCAGCGGACCCCGGACAGGTAGCTCCTACGAGCAGTACTTC. Its translation: CASGPRTGSSYEQYF.

The chain uses TRBV6-5 and TRBJ2-3; 8 bases fit TRBD2. CDR1 is MNHEY and CDR2 is SVGAGI in the germline V gene. The V segment lost 0 bases and the J segment 5 bases; nucleotides outside the gene matches: 1. The CDR3 loop spans 14 amino acids. The CDR3 coding sequence is TGTGCCAGCAGTTACTCGACTAGCGTAGATACGCAGTATTTT. This gives the protein CASSYSTSVDTQYF.

The chain uses TRBV30 and TRBJ2-3; 14 bases line up with TRBD2. The V and J ends lost 0 bases and 1 base, in that order; junction bases with no gene match: 6. This CDR3 is built from 18 residues. Germline CDR1 reads GTSNPN; CDR2 reads SVGIG (reference sequence). CDR3: CAWSVGTSGGGGTDTQYF. In DNA form, the CDR3 reads TGTGCCTGGAGTGTGGGGACTAGCGGGGGCGGTGGCACAGATACGCAGTATTTT.

This chain joins TRBV7-2 and TRBJ1-1, with D perhaps matching TRBD1 (5 bases). The CDR3 is 13 residues long. CDR1 is SGHTA and CDR2 is FQGNSA in the germline V gene. Trimming pared 1 base from V and 5 bases from J, leaving 8 bases between. The CDR3 coding sequence is TGTGCCAGCAGCTTAGACCGGGGGACTGAAGCTTTCTTT. It specifies CASSLDRGTEAFF.

This chain links TRBV9 with TRBJ2-2; 13 bases are a match to TRBD2. Trimming removed 4 bases from V and 8 bases from J; junction bases left unmatched: 2. The germline gives CDR1 SGDLS, CDR2 YYNGEE. The length of the CDR3 is 14 residues. The CDR3 loop reads CASSTSGGAGELFF. CDR3 DNA: TGTGCCAGCAGCACTAGCGGGGGGGCTGGGGAGCTGTTTTTT.

CDR3 DNA sequence: TGTGCCAGCAGCTCCGGGACTAGCGGAAGTGATACGCAGTATTTT. Amino acids: CASSSGTSGSDTQYF. The V and J genes are TRBV7-3 and TRBJ2-3; TRBD2 aligns across 11 bases. In germline, CDR1 is SGHTA, CDR2 FQGTGA. The CDR3 is made up of 15 amino acids. V lost 4 bases and J lost 6; bases outside the gene matches: 6.

This rearrangement joins TRBV13 to TRBJ2-3, with 9 positions matching TRBD1. Germline V gene data show CDR1 as PRHDT and CDR2 as FYEKMQ (reference sequence). The V and J ends lost 1 base and 4 bases, in that order; junction bases with no gene match: 3. This CDR3 is 15 amino acids long. The CDR3 loop reads CASSLVGQGPDTQYF. The CDR3 DNA reads as TGTGCCAGCAGCTTAGTGGGACAGGGCCCAGATACGCAGTATTTT.

This clone was detected ten times or more. The chain combines TRBV5-1 with TRBJ2-7; 12 positions match TRBD2. This CDR3 contains 17 residues. The ends lost 4 bases at V and 0 bases at J; junction bases unmatched: 8. Germline lookup yields CDR1 SGHRS and CDR2 YFSETQ. The CDR3 is CASSPGLAGDASYEQYF. For the CDR3, the DNA is TGCGCCAGCAGCCCGGGACTAGCGGGTGACGCCTCCTACGAGCAGTACTTC.

J is TRBJ1-2 and V is TRBV7-2; perhaps TRBD1 as D (5 bases). The CDR3 is made up of 15 amino acids. Trimming cost V 1 base and J 0 bases, with 9 bases left between them. Germline V gives CDR1 SGHTA, CDR2 FQGNSA. CDR3 coding DNA: TGTGCCAGCAGCTTAGGGGGGGGAGCTAACTATGGCTACACCTTC. Translated: CASSLGGGANYGYTF.